Each of the 30 T cell receptor beta chains below was sequenced from the same sample in a study of T cells in Graves' hyperthyroidism and ophthalmopathy. TCR beta CDR3 sequences were amplified from RNA transcripts. The TCR CDR3 first-round RT-PCR relied on the HTBI primer set. TCRdb recomputed calls from the multiplex PCR reads with MiXCR, one row per CDR3 protein. The sample consists of approximately 560,000 distinct CDR3 sequences, 15% to 18% of them appearing once. Specimen: blood. The source of these receptors is a woman aged 25-40 years with Graves' hyperthyroidism.

This chain uses TRBV11-2 with TRBJ2-5, with a tentative D call TRBD2 (5 bases). CDR3 size: 14 residues. Trimming pared 1 base from V and 5 bases from J, leaving 11 bases between. Looked up from germline, CDR1 is SGHAT and CDR2 is FQNNGV. The CDR3 here is CASSLAGVMETQYF. The CDR3, as DNA: TGTGCCAGCAGCTTAGCCGGGGTCATGGAGACCCAGTACTTC.

This clonotype was detected only a few times. The chain is built from TRBV27 and TRBJ2-7; D might be TRBD1 (6 bases). The CDR3 has 13 residues. Trimming removed 9 bases at V and 4 bases at J, with 16 bases between. Germline CDR1 reads MNHEY; CDR2 reads SMNVEV (reference sequence). CDR3 sequence reads: CASSEPGVYEQYF. In DNA, the CDR3 is TGTGCCAGTTCCGAACCAGGGGTGTACGAGCAGTACTTC.

This clonotype was counted many times. The CDR3: CAWGPGERGYNEQFF. Written as DNA, the CDR3 is TGTGCCTGGGGTCCCGGAGAGCGGGGCTACAATGAGCAGTTCTTC. J is TRBJ2-1 and V is TRBV30; 7 bases line up with TRBD2. V lost 5 bases and J lost 3; bases outside the gene matches: 10. Germline V gene lookup returns CDR1 GTSNPN and CDR2 SVGIG (reference sequence). This CDR3 is 15 amino acids long.

At least ten counts were recorded for this clonotype. This chain uses TRBV5-4 with TRBJ2-5, with a possible D match to TRBD2 (5 bases). The ends were cut back, 4 bases at V and 5 bases at J, with 15 bases in the middle. This CDR3 region has 14 residues. Germline loops: CDR1 SGHNT, CDR2 YYREEE (reference sequence). The CDR3 loop reads CASSKKDGKETQYF. CDR3 sequence (DNA): TGTGCCAGCAGCAAAAAGGACGGGAAGGAGACCCAGTACTTC.

This clonotype was recorded a few times. V is TRBV19 and J is TRBJ1-5, with 10 nucleotides matching TRBD1. Germline lookup yields CDR1 LNHDA and CDR2 SQIVND (reference sequence). Trimming took 3 bases from V and 6 from J; bases not matched to a gene: 8. This CDR3 comprises 16 residues. In DNA, the CDR3 is TGTGCCAGTAGTATCTCGGGACAGGGGATTCGTCAGCCCCAGCATTTT. The encoded protein is CASSISGQGIRQPQHF.

This clonotype was detected many times. The chain uses TRBV28 and TRBJ2-7; 13 bases agree with TRBD2. CDR3 length equals 16 residues. Per the germline V gene, CDR1 is MDHEN and CDR2 is SYDVKM. V gave up 5 bases and J gave up 4 bases; unmatched junction bases: 8. This chain's CDR3 is CASSPWTSGRHYEQYF. The CDR3 DNA sequence: TGTGCCAGCAGTCCTTGGACTAGCGGGAGACATTACGAGCAGTACTTC.

This clonotype was found many times. V and J are TRBV27 and TRBJ1-5; 7 bases are a match to TRBD1. Germline lookup yields CDR1 MNHEY and CDR2 SMNVEV (reference sequence). The CDR3 contains 13 residues. The J segment lost 5 bases and the V segment lost 6 bases, leaving 4 bases of the junction unmatched. The CDR3 loop reads CASRQGSHQPQHF. CDR3 nucleotide sequence: TGTGCCAGCAGACAGGGGAGTCATCAGCCCCAGCATTTT.

V usage is TRBV7-3 and J usage is TRBJ2-2; tentative D call: TRBD2 (6 bases). The CDR3 covers 16 residues. Trimming cost V 5 bases and J 1 base, with 14 bases left between them. Germline V gene sequence: CDR1 SGHTA, CDR2 FQGTGA. CDR3 nucleotides: TGTGCCAGCAGCCCGGAGGGAGCGAGGAACACCGGGGAGCTGTTTTTT. Amino acid sequence: CASSPEGARNTGELFF.

This clonotype was recorded at least ten times. This sequence joins TRBV7-2 and TRBJ2-3, with TRBD2 matching 12 bases. This CDR3 has 18 amino acids. V lost 1 base and J lost 5; bases outside the gene matches: 10. Germline values: CDR1 SGHTA, CDR2 FQGNSA. CDR3 nucleotides: TGTGCCAGCAGCTTAGAGGGGGCTAGCGGGAGGGCCAGAGATACGCAGTATTTT. Amino acid sequence: CASSLEGASGRARDTQYF.

At least ten counts were recorded for this clonotype. The gene calls are TRBV27 and TRBJ2-1; TRBD2 aligns across 12 bases. The CDR3 consists of 15 residues. Trimming cost V 7 bases and J 6 bases; bases outside gene matches: 7. CDR1 and CDR2 from the germline V gene are MNHEY and SMNVEV (reference sequence). The CDR3: CASKLAGGPGNEQFF. The CDR3 DNA is TGTGCCAGCAAGCTAGCGGGAGGGCCTGGCAATGAGCAGTTCTTC.

The V call is TRBV4-1, the J call TRBJ2-2; the D gene could be TRBD1 or TRBD2 (5 bases each). The CDR3 consists of 20 residues. V lost 0 bases to trimming and J lost 0 bases, with 20 bases between them. Looked up from germline, CDR1 is MGHRA and CDR2 is YSYEKL. Here the CDR3 reads CASSQDYAGRGGTNTGELFF. In DNA, the CDR3 is TGCGCCAGCAGCCAAGATTATGCAGGGAGAGGTGGTACGAACACCGGGGAGCTGTTTTTT.

This chain uses TRBV20-1 with TRBJ2-1, with TRBD2 matching 12 bases. The germline V gene has CDR1 DFQATT and CDR2 SNEGSKA (reference sequence). Trimming at V came to 3 bases and at J to 5 bases, leaving 2 bases not matched to a gene. The CDR3 extends over 14 amino acids. The chain's CDR3 is CSARWTSGNNEQFF. In nucleotides, the CDR3 is TGCAGTGCTAGGTGGACTAGCGGGAACAATGAGCAGTTCTTC.

The table lists this clonotype with a few counts. The chain has TRBV28 and TRBJ1-5; D remains ambiguous. The CDR3 length is 15 residues. Trimming left V 2 bases short and J 7 bases short, with 15 bases between. Germline V gene lookup returns CDR1 MDHEN and CDR2 SYDVKM. The DNA of the CDR3 is TGTGCCAGCAGTTTAAGAGGGATATCAAGCCAGCCCCAGCATTTT. It codes for CASSLRGISSQPQHF.

This clonotype was observed many times. The rearrangement joins TRBV6-1 to TRBJ2-3, with 10 bases matching TRBD2. J gave up 1 base and V 7 bases, and 5 bases lay outside the gene matches. The germline gives CDR1 MNHNS, CDR2 SASEGT. The length of the CDR3 is 15 residues. This CDR3 reads CASNGAGGGTDTQYF. The CDR3 DNA is TGTGCCAGCAACGGAGCGGGAGGGGGCACAGATACGCAGTATTTT.

This clonotype was counted at least ten times. The chain joins TRBV29-1 to TRBJ2-1; D may match TRBD1 or TRBD2 (6 bases each). CDR3 length equals 13 residues. CDR1 is SQVTM, CDR2 ANQGSEA, per germline. The ends were cut back, 6 bases at V and 7 bases at J, with 16 bases in the middle. The chain's CDR3 is CSVGGAGNNEQFF. The CDR3 DNA reads TGCAGCGTGGGGGGCGCGGGAAATAATGAGCAGTTCTTC.

The rearrangement links TRBV25-1 to TRBJ2-4; no clear D. Germline V gives CDR1 MGHDK, CDR2 SYGVNS. Trimming took off 0 bases at V and 2 bases at J, with 14 bases between the two ends. This CDR3 has 17 amino acids. CDR3: CASSEYGSASTKNIQYF. CDR3 DNA sequence: TGTGCCAGCAGTGAATACGGGTCGGCAAGTACCAAAAACATTCAGTACTTC.

This clonotype was found many times. The rearrangement links TRBV20-1 to TRBJ2-3, with D unclear. The CDR3 loop spans 14 amino acids. Germline values: CDR1 DFQATT, CDR2 SNEGSKA (reference sequence). V was cut by 3 bases and J by 2 bases, with 12 bases left in between. The CDR3 DNA reads TGCAGTGCTAGTAGTACAGCTCTCACAGATACGCAGTATTTT. Translated: CSASSTALTDTQYF.

The DNA for the CDR3 is TGTGCCAGCAGTAAGGGGGCGGTCAATGAGCAGTTCTTC. It specifies CASSKGAVNEQFF. J is TRBJ2-1 and V is TRBV6-2 or TRBV6-3; 7 positions agree with TRBD1. The CDR3 extends over 13 amino acids. Per the germline V gene, CDR1 is MNHEY and CDR2 is SVGEGT. The V segment lost 5 bases and the J segment 6 bases; nucleotides outside the gene matches: 4.

This clonotype was seen ten or more times. The chain couples TRBV2 to TRBJ2-4; D unclear. The CDR3 has 16 amino acids. Germline CDR1 reads SNHLY; CDR2 reads FYNNEI. V dropped 4 bases and J dropped 0 bases, with 13 bases sitting between them. The CDR3 loop is CASSVHESLAKNIQYF. Here the CDR3 DNA reads TGTGCCAGCAGTGTCCACGAGAGCCTAGCCAAAAACATTCAGTACTTC.

The rearrangement joins TRBV7-9 to TRBJ2-1; 11 nucleotides line up with TRBD2. Germline V gene data show CDR1 as SEHNR and CDR2 as FQNEAQ (reference sequence). With V trimmed by 3 bases and J by 9 bases, 16 bases remained unmatched. The CDR3 contains 18 residues. The CDR3 nucleotides are TGTGCCAGCAGCTTCGCTCCTCTTACTAGCGGGAGTAGCAGTGAGCAGTTCTTC. Protein: CASSFAPLTSGSSSEQFF.

This clonotype was counted ten times or more. The CDR3 loop is CSATGLDGHEQYF. As DNA, the CDR3 is TGCAGTGCTACTGGACTGGATGGACACGAGCAGTACTTC. This rearrangement joins TRBV20-1 to TRBJ2-7, with D maybe TRBD2 (5 bases). This CDR3 has 13 residues. CDR1 and CDR2 (germline): DFQATT, SNEGSKA (reference sequence). Trimming pared 4 bases from V and 5 bases from J, leaving 15 bases between.

This rearrangement joins TRBV4-1 to TRBJ2-1; the match to TRBD2 covers 12 bases. This CDR3 has 15 amino acids. Per the germline V gene, CDR1 is MGHRA and CDR2 is YSYEKL. V trimming: 6 bases; J trimming: 5 bases; junction bases outside the gene matches: 5. CDR3 sequence reads: CASSPRTSGNNEQFF. The DNA of the CDR3 is TGCGCCAGCAGTCCTCGGACTAGCGGGAACAATGAGCAGTTCTTC.

In this sample, this clonotype turned up many times. This chain links TRBV7-2 with TRBJ1-1; perhaps TRBD1 as D (5 bases). The CDR3 is made up of 14 amino acids. The ends were cut back, 1 base at V and 0 bases at J, with 6 bases in the middle. Germline V lookup: CDR1 SGHTA, CDR2 FQGNSA. CDR3 residues: CASSLGGVNTEAFF. CDR3 DNA sequence: TGTGCCAGCAGCTTAGGGGGCGTGAACACTGAAGCTTTCTTT.

This clonotype appeared many times. This chain uses TRBV11-1 with TRBJ2-1, with D tentatively TRBD2 (5 bases). Germline lookup yields CDR1 SGHAT and CDR2 FQDESV (reference sequence). The CDR3 sequence is 13 residues long. The V gene lost 1 base and the J gene lost 10 bases, with 11 bases spanning the gap. CDR3 DNA sequence: TGTGCCAGCAGCTTAGTTCGGGGAAGCGAGCAGTTCTTC. It specifies CASSLVRGSEQFF.

This clonotype was counted at least ten times. The J gene is TRBJ2-1, the V gene TRBV6-2 or TRBV6-3; 13 bases are a match to TRBD2. Germline loops: CDR1 MNHEY, CDR2 SVGEGT. The junction had 0 bases not matched to a gene; V was cut back by 0 bases and J by 4 bases. The CDR3 has 16 amino acids. The CDR3 region has the DNA TGTGCCAGCAGTTACTCGACTAGCGGGGGGTACAATGAGCAGTTCTTC. This gives the protein CASSYSTSGGYNEQFF.

This clonotype was picked up many times. The CDR3 DNA reads TGCAGTGCTAGAGATACGGGGGAGCGGGAGAGGGTCTACGAGCAGTACTTC. Translating gives CSARDTGERERVYEQYF. The chain recombines TRBV20-1 with TRBJ2-7, with 8 bases matching TRBD2. V gave up 0 bases and J gave up 3 bases; unmatched junction bases: 13. CDR1 and CDR2 from the germline V gene are DFQATT and SNEGSKA (reference sequence). This CDR3 contains 17 residues.

This clonotype was seen a few times. V gene TRBV29-1 combines with J gene TRBJ2-3; D perhaps matches TRBD2 (7 bases). Trimming cost V 5 bases and J 3 bases, with 15 bases left between them. Germline CDR1 SQVTM, CDR2 ANQGSEA. The CDR3 loop spans 14 amino acids. CDR3 coding DNA: TGCAGCGTTAACGGGGGGCGATTGACAGATACGCAGTATTTT. As protein: CSVNGGRLTDTQYF.

This clonotype has just a few counts. This rearrangement joins TRBV6-1 to TRBJ2-3; TRBD1 aligns across 7 bases. Per germline, CDR1 MNHNS and CDR2 SASEGT. With 10 bases clipped from V and 2 bases from J, the junction kept 3 bases outside the gene matches. The CDR3 covers 12 residues. The CDR3, as DNA: TGTGCCATCGGGACAGCCACAGATACGCAGTATTTT. As protein: CAIGTATDTQYF.

The CDR3 sequence: CASSKIILAKDEQFF. CDR3 bases: TGTGCCAGCAGTAAAATAATACTAGCGAAGGATGAGCAGTTCTTC. The genes are TRBV12-3 or TRBV12-4 and TRBJ2-1, with 7 positions matching TRBD2. This CDR3 is built from 15 residues. V shed 5 bases, J shed 8 bases, and the junction held 12 bases outside the gene matches.

This clonotype has more than one count but fewer than ten. This chain joins TRBV30 and TRBJ2-1, with TRBD2 as a possible D gene (5 bases). This CDR3 region has 11 residues. Deletions cut 7 bases from V and 8 bases from J, with 12 bases between. Germline V lookup: CDR1 GTSNPN, CDR2 SVGIG (reference sequence). The CDR3 bases are TGTGCCTTCGGACGAGCGGATGAGCAGTTCTTC. It specifies CAFGRADEQFF.